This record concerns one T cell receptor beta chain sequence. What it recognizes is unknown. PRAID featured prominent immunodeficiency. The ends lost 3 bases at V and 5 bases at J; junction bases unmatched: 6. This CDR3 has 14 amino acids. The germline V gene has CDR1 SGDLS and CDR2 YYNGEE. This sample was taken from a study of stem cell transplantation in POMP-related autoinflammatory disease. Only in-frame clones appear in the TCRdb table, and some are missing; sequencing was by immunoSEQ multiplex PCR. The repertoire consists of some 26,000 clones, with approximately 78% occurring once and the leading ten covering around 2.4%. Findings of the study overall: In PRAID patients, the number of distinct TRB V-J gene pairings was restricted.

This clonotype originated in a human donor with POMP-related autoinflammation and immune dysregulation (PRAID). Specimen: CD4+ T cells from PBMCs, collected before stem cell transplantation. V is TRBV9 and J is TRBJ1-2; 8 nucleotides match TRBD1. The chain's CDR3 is CASSGAGGSYGYTF. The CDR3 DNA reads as TGTGCCAGCAGCGGCGCAGGGGGCTCGTATGGCTACACCTTC.